A selection of T cell receptor beta chains follows, all from one sample in a study of T cells in tuberculosis. TCRdb's copy holds only in-frame clones and misses some; the assay was immunoSEQ multiplex PCR. The data contain 20,000 to 25,000 clones, 97% of them singletons. Source material: PBMCs. Receptors were obtained from a donor under 30 with latent tuberculosis or without tuberculosis infection. The conserved cysteine and the conserved F or W are not part of the CDR3 here. The D gene is left open where the match is weak. For some rows the clone size is stated as once, few or many, or as a class when expanded; others skip it.

- | TRBJ1-2 | TRBV5-4 | TRBD1 | ASSLDKGQIYGGYT
- | TRBJ2-7 | TRBV29-1 | TRBD1 | SVAGTVASYEQY
few | TRBJ2-7 | TRBV5-6 | - | ASSVRSRSYEQY
- | TRBJ2-2 | TRBV10-3 | TRBD2 | AISDGREFTGELF
- | TRBJ1-2 | TRBV29-1 | TRBD1 | SVVQGAGGGYT
- | TRBJ2-7 | TRBV6-5 | TRBD1 | ASSYSLVRGPYEQY
- | TRBJ2-7 | TRBV6-6 | - | ATLGYRAYEQY
- | TRBJ1-2 | TRBV7-9 | TRBD1 | ASSPFRSRDRGNGYT
- | TRBJ2-7 | TRBV19 | TRBD1 | ASRDRSSYEQY
- | TRBJ1-4 | TRBV5-8 | TRBD1 | ASSSGTGTDYEKLF
- | TRBJ1-1 | TRBV27 | - | ASSFPGGTEAF
- | TRBJ1-2 | TRBV27 | - | ASSFGQNYGYT
- | TRBJ1-1 | TRBV2 | TRBD1 | ARGQTNTEAF
- | TRBJ2-7 | TRBV27 | - | ASSPLSSASSYEQY
- | TRBJ1-1 | TRBV4-1 | - | ASSQALLGRRTSEAF
- | TRBJ2-1 | TRBV9 | TRBD2 | ASTKGGSSYNEQF